The clone carrying this T cell receptor beta chain appeared a few times. Its antigen is currently unknown. This entry belongs to a study of OX40 agonist ivuxolimab in advanced cancers. The wider study: Cancers in dose escalation were hepatocellular, melanoma, renal cell and head and neck. Previous treatment with anti-PD-1, anti-PD-L1 or anti-CTLA-4 therapy was allowed; about 44% had received some.

Sequencing was performed with immunoSEQ multiplex PCR; in TCRdb, only in-frame clones are kept and a portion is missing. Here the sample spans approximately 82,000 clones, around 90% being singletons. The CDR3 is 16 residues long. Germline loops: CDR1 MDHEN, CDR2 SYDVKM. V gave up 3 bases and J gave up 1 base, with 15 bases separating them. Findings and limits, study-wide: With doses of 0.1 to 3.0 mg/kg, CD4+ and CD8+ blood T cells had undergone clonal expansion by week 6. Some nonresponders additionally presented with little normalized T-cell clonal expansion.

This TCR derives from an adult with an advanced solid tumor such as melanoma, head and neck, liver or kidney cancer. This sequence joins TRBV28 and TRBJ1-1, with TRBD1 as a possible D gene (6 bases). Sequencing was performed on CD4+ or CD8+ T cells sorted from blood, taken in a trial of the OX40 agonist ivuxolimab. The CDR3 DNA reads TGTGCCAGCAGTTTCTCAAACGGACAGCCGAACACTGAAGCTTTCTTT. Translated, it gives CASSFSNGQPNTEAFF. The whole variable domain, remainder taken from reference TRBV28 and TRBJ1-1, is DVKVTQSSRYLVKRTGEKVFLECVQDMDHENMFWYRQDPGLGLRLIYFSYDVKMKEKGDIPEGYSVSREKKERFSLILESASTNQTSMYLCASSFSNGQPNTEAFFGQGTRLTVV.